The 27 T cell receptor beta chains listed next were all sequenced from one sample in a study of siplizumab effects on memory and regulatory T cells (dated by TCRdb to about 2019). Libraries were constructed by the immunoSEQ multiplex PCR assay. Entries here come from immuneACCESS through TCRdb and include only in-frame sequences with V and J called. Some clones fail to appear in such tables; in the studies checked, an unresolved V gene covers under half of the shortfall, and the cause of the remainder is unknown. The sample yields tens of thousands of clones; around 97% were counted once. Less than 0.035% of the sample goes to the ten largest clones. Sequenced: naive CD4+ T cells sorted from blood. The cell subset or site label, as the study defines it: unstimulated naive T cells. Receptors originate from a human donor in good health.

The chain joins TRBV13 to TRBJ2-3; 13 bases map to TRBD2. In germline, CDR1 is PRHDT, CDR2 FYEKMQ (reference sequence). J was trimmed by 5 bases and V by 4 bases; bases with no gene match: 6. This CDR3 contains 16 residues. The CDR3 here is CASSSRLAGGLDTQYF. The DNA for the CDR3 is TGTGCCAGCAGCTCCCGACTAGCGGGGGGCCTAGATACGCAGTATTTT. Based on the CDR3 plus reference TRBV13 and TRBJ2-3, the full variable domain is AAGVIQSPRHLIKEKRETATLKCYPIPRHDTVYWYQQGPGQDPQFLISFYEKMQSDKGSIPDRFSAQQFSDYHSELNMSSLELGDSALYFCASSSRLAGGLDTQYFGPGTRLTVL.

V is TRBV4-1 and J is TRBJ1-4, with D possibly being TRBD1 (5 bases). This CDR3 spans 15 amino acids. The germline CDR1 and CDR2 sequences are MGHRA and YSYEKL. Trimming cost V 3 bases and J 8 bases, with 16 bases left between them. DNA of the CDR3: TGCGCCAGCAGCCACGGGGGTGGGGGTGGAGAAAAACTGTTTTTT. Translation: CASSHGGGGGEKLFF.

The rearrangement uses TRBV2 and TRBJ2-1; no clear D. This CDR3 contains 13 residues. CDR1 and CDR2 (germline): SNHLY, FYNNEI. Trimming took off 5 bases at V and 6 bases at J, with 11 bases between the two ends. CDR3 sequence (DNA): TGTGCCAGCAGTAATAACCTACCCAATGAGCAGTTCTTC. This codes for CASSNNLPNEQFF.

CDR3 loop: CASSQEKTWSHNEQFF. The DNA for the CDR3 is TGCGCCAGCAGCCAAGAGAAAACGTGGAGTCACAATGAGCAGTTCTTC. V usage is TRBV4-1 and J usage is TRBJ2-1, with D unclear. Between the trimmed V and J ends, which lost 0 bases and 5 bases, there was a span of 14 bases. The CDR3 has 16 residues. The germline gives CDR1 MGHRA, CDR2 YSYEKL.

The chain joins TRBV7-9 to TRBJ1-1; D perhaps matches TRBD1 (5 bases). The CDR3 loop spans 15 amino acids. Germline V gene sequence: CDR1 SEHNR, CDR2 FQNEAQ (reference sequence). The V end lost 3 bases, the J end lost 7 bases, and 18 bases lay between the germline ends. The CDR3, as DNA: TGTGCCAGCAGCTTCCGGCCGGGGACTCAGGGTGAAGCTTTCTTT. Amino acids: CASSFRPGTQGEAFF.

The chain uses TRBV6-1 and TRBJ1-4, with D tentatively TRBD1 (5 bases). Trimming cost V 2 bases and J 4 bases, with 14 bases left between them. Germline loops: CDR1 MNHNS, CDR2 SASEGT. The CDR3 consists of 16 residues. The CDR3 spells CASSELGRGSNEKLFF. DNA for the CDR3: TGTGCCAGCAGTGAACTTGGGAGGGGAAGTAATGAAAAACTGTTTTTT.

This rearrangement joins TRBV5-4 to TRBJ1-3; 9 nucleotides agree with TRBD1. The CDR3 loop spans 17 amino acids. Germline V gene sequence: CDR1 SGHNT, CDR2 YYREEE (reference sequence). Losses at the gene ends were 4 bases for V and 2 bases for J; bases not matched to a gene: 10. The CDR3 sequence: CASSPGTGWSPGNTIYF. The CDR3 DNA follows: TGTGCCAGCAGCCCTGGGACAGGGTGGTCCCCTGGAAACACCATATATTTT.

Here the CDR3 reads CASSTLPGDSPLHF. The CDR3 nucleotides are TGTGCCAGTAGCACCCTCCCAGGGGATTCACCCCTCCACTTT. This chain uses TRBV19 with TRBJ1-6; possibly TRBD1 for D (6 bases). Trimming left V 6 bases short and J 8 bases short, with 14 bases between. The CDR3 spans 14 residues. CDR1 and CDR2 (germline): LNHDA, SQIVND (reference sequence).

The chain links TRBV5-1 to TRBJ1-4; perhaps TRBD1 as D (6 bases). The V end lost 5 bases, the J end lost 8 bases, and 19 bases lay between the germline ends. This CDR3 region has 15 residues. CDR1 is SGHRS, CDR2 YFSETQ, per germline. This CDR3 reads CASRARQVPDEKLFF. The DNA for the CDR3 is TGCGCCAGCAGGGCCAGACAGGTTCCTGACGAAAAACTGTTTTTT.

This chain uses TRBV27 with TRBJ1-6; TRBD1 is a possible D gene (5 bases). Germline CDR1 reads MNHEY; CDR2 reads SMNVEV (reference sequence). V dropped 3 bases and J dropped 7 bases, with 10 bases sitting between them. The CDR3 consists of 14 residues. The CDR3 sequence is CASSLGVENSPLHF. The CDR3 bases are TGTGCCAGCAGTTTGGGGGTGGAGAATTCACCCCTCCACTTT.

The chain combines TRBV5-8 with TRBJ2-7; 13 nucleotides match TRBD2. The junction had 12 bases not matched to a gene; V was cut back by 4 bases and J by 8 bases. This CDR3 spans 16 amino acids. The germline V gene encodes CDR1 SGHTS and CDR2 YDEGEE. The CDR3 DNA sequence: TGTGCCAGCAGCCCCCGACTAGCGGGGGGCCCCCAACAGCAGTACTTC. Amino acids: CASSPRLAGGPQQQYF.

The chain carries TRBV28 and TRBJ1-6, with D tentatively TRBD1 (6 bases). This CDR3 comprises 14 residues. Germline CDR1 MDHEN, CDR2 SYDVKM. V shed 8 bases and J shed 10 bases, with 18 bases lying between them. The CDR3 sequence is CASYPRDIASPLHF. CDR3 nucleotides: TGTGCCAGCTACCCCCGGGACATAGCATCACCCCTCCACTTT.

The chain recombines TRBV15 with TRBJ1-1; D gene uncertain. The CDR3 spans 15 residues. Deletions cut 3 bases from V and 1 base from J, with 12 bases between. In germline, CDR1 is LNHNV, CDR2 YYDKDF (reference sequence). CDR3 loop: CATSSHLGENTEAFF. Here the CDR3 DNA reads TGTGCCACCAGCAGCCATCTTGGGGAGAACACTGAAGCTTTCTTT.

The chain carries TRBV19 and TRBJ1-2; possible D gene TRBD1, 5 bases. The CDR3 is 15 amino acids. V shed 4 bases and J shed 8 bases, with 20 bases lying between them. CDR1 is LNHDA, CDR2 SQIVND, per germline (reference sequence). CDR3 DNA: TGTGCCAGTAGTAGGCAGGGCCCCATGATAGAAGGCTACACCTTC. Translating gives CASSRQGPMIEGYTF.

The rearrangement uses TRBV5-6 and TRBJ2-4; D perhaps matches TRBD1 (5 bases). Trimming left V 2 bases short and J 6 bases short, with 12 bases between. Germline V gene lookup returns CDR1 SGHDT and CDR2 YYEEEE. The CDR3 length is 14 residues. The CDR3 DNA reads TGTGCCAGCAGCTTTCAACAGGCGGCAAACATTCAGTACTTC. This sequence encodes CASSFQQAANIQYF.

The genes are TRBV7-9 and TRBJ1-4; no reliable D call. The CDR3 spans 15 residues. Trimming shortened V by 2 bases and J by 7 bases, and 14 bases separated the two germline ends. Germline V gene sequence: CDR1 SEHNR, CDR2 FQNEAQ (reference sequence). The CDR3 spells CASSLQATAAEKLFF. DNA of the CDR3: TGTGCCAGCAGCTTACAGGCAACGGCGGCTGAAAAACTGTTTTTT.

This clone was found a few times. V and J are TRBV2 and TRBJ1-5; 10 bases match TRBD1. Looked up from germline, CDR1 is SNHLY and CDR2 is FYNNEI. The trim removed 4 bases at V and 6 bases at J, leaving 3 bases unmatched. This CDR3 comprises 14 residues. The CDR3 DNA reads as TGTGCCAGCAGTGGACAGGGGGCGAGTCAGCCCCAGCATTTT. The encoded protein is CASSGQGASQPQHF.

The rearrangement uses TRBV2 and TRBJ1-2; D gene unclear. Trimming pared 2 bases from V and 8 bases from J, leaving 9 bases between. Germline V gene data show CDR1 as SNHLY and CDR2 as FYNNEI. This CDR3 has 12 amino acids. In DNA, the CDR3 is TGTGCCAGCAGTGAAAGGTCTGAAGGCTACACCTTC. It codes for CASSERSEGYTF. Full variable domain (missing parts from reference TRBV2 and TRBJ1-2): EPEVTQTPSHQVTQMGQEVILRCVPISNHLYFYWYRQILGQKVEFLVSFYNNEISEKSEIFDDQFSVERPDGSNFTLKIRSTKLEDSAMYFCASSERSEGYTFGSGTRLTVV.

The J gene is TRBJ1-4, the V gene TRBV5-1; 9 bases fit TRBD1. Germline V gives CDR1 SGHRS, CDR2 YFSETQ. The CDR3 consists of 14 residues. J was trimmed by 5 bases and V by 4 bases; bases with no gene match: 3. The CDR3 is CASSSGTGNEKLFF. CDR3 DNA: TGCGCCAGCAGCAGCGGGACAGGGAATGAAAAACTGTTTTTT.

The chain combines TRBV11-1 with TRBJ1-2; tentative D call: TRBD1 (5 bases). Germline V lookup: CDR1 SGHAT, CDR2 FQDESV (reference sequence). Between the trimmed V and J ends, which lost 1 base and 3 bases, there was a span of 15 bases. This CDR3 has 16 amino acids. This CDR3 reads CASSLEPGEGDYGYTF. CDR3 in DNA: TGTGCCAGCAGCTTAGAACCGGGGGAAGGGGACTATGGCTACACCTTC.

This chain connects TRBV9 to TRBJ2-5; a possible D gene is TRBD1 (5 bases). V lost 2 bases and J lost 0, with 11 bases in between. CDR3 length equals 15 residues. From germline, CDR1 is SGDLS and CDR2 YYNGEE. In DNA, the CDR3 is TGTGCCAGCAGCGTTACAGGCAGGTACCAAGAGACCCAGTACTTC. Protein: CASSVTGRYQETQYF. Variable domain in full (rest from reference TRBV9 and TRBJ2-5): DSGVTQTPKHLITATGQRVTLRCSPRSGDLSVYWYQQSLDQGLQFLIQYYNGEERAKGNILERFSAQQFPDLHSELNLSSLELGDSALYFCASSVTGRYQETQYFGPGTRLLVL.

Remarks on this clone: A read error may account for a junction end that differs from germline. The chain carries TRBV4-2 and TRBJ2-7, with D perhaps being TRBD1 or TRBD2 (6 bases each). CDR3 length: 16 residues. Germline V lookup: CDR1 LGHNA, CDR2 YNFKEQ. The CDR3 spells CAGSQLGGLLSYEQYF. CDR3 in DNA: TGTGCCGGCAGCCAATTGGGGGGCCTCCTCTCCTACGAGCAGTACTTC.

This chain uses TRBV19 with TRBJ2-7; 7 positions agree with TRBD1. The ends lost 5 bases at V and 6 bases at J; junction bases unmatched: 13. This CDR3 spans 15 amino acids. The germline CDR1 and CDR2 sequences are LNHDA and SQIVND (reference sequence). In DNA, the CDR3 is TGTGCCAGTAGTGCAGTCGAGACAGGGAAGGGCGAGCAGTACTTC. Amino acid sequence: CASSAVETGKGEQYF. The full variable domain, its missing parts supplied by reference TRBV19 and TRBJ2-7, is DGGITQSPKYLFRKEGQNVTLSCEQNLNHDAMYWYRQDPGQGLRLIYYSQIVNDFQKGDIAEGYSVSREKKESFPLTVTSAQKNPTAFYLCASSAVETGKGEQYFGPGTRLTVT.

The chain employs TRBV6-5 and TRBJ2-7; D is perhaps TRBD1 (7 bases). Germline CDR1 is MNHEY and CDR2 is SVGAGI. The V gene lost 2 bases and the J gene lost 2 bases, with 13 bases spanning the gap. The CDR3 sequence is 15 residues long. CDR3: CASSYRAGGTYEQYF. Written as DNA, the CDR3 is TGTGCCAGCAGTTACAGGGCAGGGGGGACCTACGAGCAGTACTTC.

This rearrangement joins TRBV15 to TRBJ1-2, with D tentatively TRBD1 (5 bases). With 1 base removed from V and 7 bases from J, the gap between germline ends came to 13 bases. Germline V gene data show CDR1 as LNHNV and CDR2 as YYDKDF (reference sequence). CDR3 length: 14 residues. The CDR3 nucleotides read TGTGCCACCAGCAGAGCGGACACCGGCGGTGGCTACACCTTC. Translated, it gives CATSRADTGGGYTF.

This rearrangement joins TRBV11-2 to TRBJ1-1, with TRBD1 matching 9 bases. Trimming took 5 bases from V and 8 from J; bases not matched to a gene: 3. The CDR3 runs to 12 residues. Germline loops: CDR1 SGHAT, CDR2 FQNNGV. Here the CDR3 DNA reads TGTGCCAGCAGCCCCGGGACAGGGGAAGCTTTCTTT. Translating it yields CASSPGTGEAFF.

The chain combines TRBV11-2 with TRBJ2-7, with D possibly matching TRBD2 (6 bases). There are 15 residues in the CDR3. V lost 4 bases to trimming and J lost 0 bases, with 13 bases between them. CDR1 is SGHAT and CDR2 is FQNNGV in the germline V gene. The CDR3 protein is CASSWTGVSSYEQYF. Written as DNA, the CDR3 is TGTGCCAGCAGCTGGACGGGGGTGAGCTCCTACGAGCAGTACTTC.